Listed here are 9 T cell receptor beta chains from one sample, sequenced in a study of tumor-infiltrating lymphocytes in localized non-small cell lung cancer. The data were produced by immunoSEQ multiplex PCR, yet TCRdb's version contains in-frame clones alone and is incomplete. This sample has fewer than 20,000 clones, with more than 60% found just once. Sequenced: lung tumor tissue. These receptors were collected from a human donor with non-small cell lung cancer.

The chain employs TRBV5-4 and TRBJ1-1, with 9 bases that match TRBD1. There are 15 residues in the CDR3. Germline V lookup: CDR1 SGHNT, CDR2 YYREEE (reference sequence). The junction had 9 bases not matched to a gene; V was cut back by 4 bases and J by 5 bases. The CDR3 DNA reads as TGTGCCAGCAGCGTAGGAGGGACAGGGATAACTGAAGCTTTCTTT. Translated: CASSVGGTGITEAFF.

V usage is TRBV5-6 and J usage is TRBJ2-7; TRBD1 matches at 7 bases. The V and J ends lost 6 bases and 0 bases, in that order; junction bases with no gene match: 12. Germline V gives CDR1 SGHDT, CDR2 YYEEEE. CDR3 length: 16 amino acids. The DNA of the CDR3 is TGTGCCAGCACTCGAACGGGGACAGCTAGCTCCTACGAGCAGTACTTC. Translation gives CASTRTGTASSYEQYF.

This clone was detected only once. The chain employs TRBV9 and TRBJ2-5; 8 nucleotides agree with TRBD1. CDR3 length equals 14 residues. The junction had 1 base not matched to a gene; V was cut back by 2 bases and J by 1 base. CDR1 is SGDLS and CDR2 is YYNGEE in the germline V gene. Here the CDR3 reads CASSVGQGQETQYF. DNA for the CDR3: TGTGCCAGCAGCGTCGGACAGGGCCAAGAGACCCAGTACTTC.

The gene calls are TRBV6-4 and TRBJ2-5; TRBD1 agrees at 7 bases. Germline CDR1 MRHNA, CDR2 SNTAGT. This CDR3 region has 17 residues. Trimming removed 0 bases from V and 5 bases from J; junction bases left unmatched: 12. The CDR3 loop is CASSDSKTGRDEETQYF. Written as DNA, the CDR3 is TGTGCCAGCAGTGACTCGAAGACAGGGCGCGATGAGGAGACCCAGTACTTC.

The CDR3 spells CASSPRSGPSNTGELFF. As DNA, the CDR3 is TGTGCCAGCAGCCCGAGAAGCGGGCCATCGAACACCGGGGAGCTGTTTTTT. This chain connects TRBV9 to TRBJ2-2, with D possibly being TRBD2 (6 bases). V lost 4 bases, J lost 0 bases, and 16 bases lay in between. The CDR3 is 17 residues long. CDR1 is SGDLS, CDR2 YYNGEE, per germline. The full variable domain, rest sourced from reference TRBV9 and TRBJ2-2, is DSGVTQTPKHLITATGQRVTLRCSPRSGDLSVYWYQQSLDQGLQFLIQYYNGEERAKGNILERFSAQQFPDLHSELNLSSLELGDSALYFCASSPRSGPSNTGELFFGEGSRLTVL.

The sample holds a few counts of this clone. The chain is built from TRBV7-9 and TRBJ2-1; perhaps TRBD2 as D (6 bases). Trimming stripped 1 base from V and 5 bases from J, with 18 bases between. In germline, CDR1 is SEHNR, CDR2 FQNEAQ (reference sequence). The CDR3 has 17 amino acids. The CDR3 nucleotides are TGTGCCAGCAGCTTAGGCCCTCTAAGCGGGCCAAACAATGAGCAGTTCTTC. Its translation: CASSLGPLSGPNNEQFF. Supplemented by reference TRBV7-9 and TRBJ2-1, the full variable domain reads DTGVSQNPRHKITKRGQNVTFRCDPISEHNRLYWYRQTLGQGPEFLTYFQNEAQLEKSRLLSDRFSAERPKGSFSTLEIQRTEQGDSAMYLCASSLGPLSGPNNEQFFGPGTRLTVL.

The genes are TRBV5-6 and TRBJ2-3; 9 positions match TRBD1. There are 16 residues in the CDR3. Per germline, CDR1 SGHDT and CDR2 YYEEEE. V was pared by 4 bases and J by 0 bases, with 6 bases of the junction left unmatched. CDR3 nucleotides: TGTGCCAGCAGCCCCGGGACAGGGTCTAGCACAGATACGCAGTATTTT. It yields the protein CASSPGTGSSTDTQYF.

This sequence joins TRBV25-1 and TRBJ1-4; D unclear. Germline V lookup: CDR1 MGHDK, CDR2 SYGVNS. The CDR3 length is 15 residues. The V and J ends lost 5 bases and 6 bases respectively, with 16 bases between them. The CDR3 sequence: CASSPNDIGYEKLFF. DNA for the CDR3: TGTGCCAGCAGTCCGAATGACATCGGTTATGAAAAACTGTTTTTT.

The chain uses TRBV4-3 and TRBJ2-5, with D perhaps given as TRBD1 or TRBD2 (6 bases each). CDR3 size: 18 residues. CDR1 is LGHNA and CDR2 is YSLEER in the germline V gene. Trimming stripped 3 bases from V and 5 bases from J, with 25 bases between. The CDR3: CASSQVLGSRGGLETQYF. In nucleotides, the CDR3 is TGCGCCAGCAGCCAGGTTTTAGGATCCCGTGGGGGGCTGGAGACCCAGTACTTC.